One sample yielded the 21 T cell receptor beta chains listed below, sequenced in a study of T cell repertoires in cytomegalovirus infection. MiXCR, run by TCRdb on the reads, gives a single entry per CDR3 protein. The table records 180,000 or so distinct CDR3 sequences, roughly 15% of them present only once. The sample consisted of CD8+ T cells from PBMCs. The receptors were sampled from a human donor in good health (CMV status not recorded). Some clones in this sample may be carry-over from other donors' samples.

The CDR3 DNA sequence: TGTGCCAGCAGTTACTCGACGGGACAGGGAAACTCCTACGAGCAGTACTTC. It specifies CASSYSTGQGNSYEQYF. The genes are TRBV6-6 and TRBJ2-7, with 9 bases identical to TRBD1. V was clipped by 0 bases and J by 0 bases; unmatched bases: 6. The CDR3 loop spans 17 amino acids. Germline assignment: CDR1 MNHNY and CDR2 SVGAGI (reference sequence).

The rearrangement uses TRBV7-9 and TRBJ2-7, with 8 bases lining up with TRBD2. J was trimmed by 2 bases and V by 5 bases; bases with no gene match: 8. Germline CDR1 SEHNR, CDR2 FQNEAQ (reference sequence). The CDR3 sequence is 15 residues long. CDR3 sequence (DNA): TGTGCCAGCAGCCAACTTAGCGGGGCGACCTACGAGCAGTACTTC. Residues: CASSQLSGATYEQYF.

CDR3 residues: CASSLEGSEAFF. CDR3 coding DNA: TGTGCCAGCAGTCTAGAGGGCAGTGAAGCTTTCTTT. This chain uses TRBV7-9 with TRBJ1-1, with D uncertain. Between the trimmed V and J ends, which lost 6 bases and 7 bases, there was a span of 12 bases. This CDR3 contains 12 residues. Germline V CDR1 and CDR2: SEHNR, FQNEAQ (reference sequence).

The chain has TRBV6-2 or TRBV6-3 and TRBJ2-2, with TRBD1 matching 7 bases. This CDR3 is 14 amino acids long. Germline CDR1 is MNHEY and CDR2 is SVGEGT. Trimming took 8 bases from V and 7 from J; bases not matched to a gene: 10. CDR3 DNA: TGTGCCAGCGACAGGGTAATTGGCTACGGGGAGCTGTTTTTT. This codes for CASDRVIGYGELFF.

This clonotype appeared once. The genes are TRBV7-6 and TRBJ1-1, with D perhaps matching TRBD1 (5 bases). The CDR3 has 15 residues. CDR1 and CDR2 (germline): SGHVS, FNYEAQ. Trimming pared 0 bases from V and 1 base from J, leaving 9 bases between. This CDR3 is CASSLARQKNTEAFF. The CDR3 DNA is TGTGCCAGCAGCTTAGCGCGACAGAAGAACACTGAAGCTTTCTTT.

The chain has TRBV6-8 and TRBJ2-2; D ambiguous. V lost 3 bases to trimming and J lost 6 bases, with 11 bases between them. From germline, CDR1 is MNHGY and CDR2 SAAAGT. This CDR3 contains 14 residues. As DNA, the CDR3 is TGTGCCAGCAGTTATGTTGGGCCGTCCGGGGAGCTGTTTTTT. Its translation: CASSYVGPSGELFF.

This clonotype was found a few times. In DNA, the CDR3 is TGTGCCACCAGTGACCTCCGACGGACGAGGAACGGTGAAGCTTTCTTT. Encoded protein: CATSDLRRTRNGEAFF. J is TRBJ1-1 and V is TRBV24-1, with D uncertain. The germline V gene encodes CDR1 KGHDR and CDR2 SFDVKD. Trimming took 4 bases from V and 7 from J, leaving 21 bases between them. The CDR3 spans 16 residues.

The gene calls are TRBV28 and TRBJ2-5; D gene uncertain. The V gene's germline CDR1 is MDHEN and CDR2 SYDVKM. V dropped 5 bases and J dropped 0 bases, with 7 bases sitting between them. CDR3 length equals 13 residues. Written as DNA, the CDR3 is TGTGCCAGCAGTCCGGCTTACCAAGAGACCCAGTACTTC. It translates to CASSPAYQETQYF.

This clonotype was seen only a few times. The chain links TRBV28 to TRBJ2-7; 7 bases line up with TRBD1. The CDR3 has 13 residues. V trimming: 7 bases; J trimming: 4 bases; junction bases outside the gene matches: 7. Germline loops: CDR1 MDHEN, CDR2 SYDVKM. The CDR3 DNA reads TGTGCCAGCACTACCGACAGGGCTTACGAGCAGTACTTC. This codes for CASTTDRAYEQYF. Together with reference TRBV28 and TRBJ2-7, the CDR3 gives the full variable domain: DVKVTQSSRYLVKRTGEKVFLECVQDMDHENMFWYRQDPGLGLRLIYFSYDVKMKEKGDIPEGYSVSREKKERFSLILESASTNQTSMYLCASTTDRAYEQYFGPGTRLTVT.

The chain uses TRBV10-3 and TRBJ2-3, with 14 nucleotides matching TRBD2. Germline V gene data show CDR1 as ENHRY and CDR2 as SYGVKD. Unmatched junction bases numbered 3, after V lost 6 bases and J lost 1 base. CDR3 size: 16 residues. DNA for the CDR3: TGTGCCATCAGGGGACTAGCGGGGGAACGCACAGATACGCAGTATTTT. Its protein product is CAIRGLAGERTDTQYF.

This clonotype was seen just once. The chain combines TRBV29-1 with TRBJ1-2, with D maybe TRBD1 (6 bases). CDR3 length equals 17 residues. CDR1 is SQVTM and CDR2 is ANQGSEA in the germline V gene. V lost 3 bases, J lost 0 bases, and 20 bases lay in between. The CDR3 nucleotides read TGCAGCGTTGATCTTCAGGACAGCCTCACCCCTAACTATGGCTACACCTTC. Its protein product is CSVDLQDSLTPNYGYTF.

This chain links TRBV6-2 or TRBV6-3 with TRBJ1-1, with 8 bases matching TRBD1. CDR1 and CDR2 from the germline V gene are MNHEY and SVGEGT. The CDR3 contains 13 residues. V shed 6 bases and J 4 bases; nucleotides not matched to a gene: 4. As DNA, the CDR3 is TGTGCCAGCAGCCCAGGGGGCCCCACTGAAGCTTTCTTT. It translates to CASSPGGPTEAFF.

The V gene is TRBV27, the J gene TRBJ2-3; TRBD1 aligns across 7 bases. V shed 3 bases and J 2 bases; nucleotides not matched to a gene: 11. The CDR3 runs to 17 residues. CDR1 and CDR2 from the germline V gene are MNHEY and SMNVEV (reference sequence). The CDR3 loop is CASSFDPGQKPTDTQYF. The CDR3 DNA reads TGTGCCAGCAGTTTCGACCCGGGACAGAAACCCACAGATACGCAGTATTTT.

This clonotype was seen a single time. The CDR3 DNA reads as TGTGCCAGCAGTTACTCGAAAAGCCAGGGAGGAACTGAAGCTTTCTTT. Its protein product is CASSYSKSQGGTEAFF. This rearrangement joins TRBV6-2 or TRBV6-3 to TRBJ1-1, with a weak D call TRBD1 (5 bases). From germline, CDR1 is MNHEY and CDR2 SVGEGT. The CDR3 has 16 amino acids. The germline V and J ends were trimmed by 0 bases and 5 bases, with 16 bases remaining between them.

This rearrangement joins TRBV7-3 to TRBJ1-2; D is uncertain. This CDR3 is 15 amino acids long. The germline V gene encodes CDR1 SGHTA and CDR2 FQGTGA. Trimming removed 3 bases at V and 5 bases at J, with 16 bases between. CDR3: CASSFGSTDPYGYTF. The CDR3 DNA is TGTGCCAGCAGCTTCGGTTCTACCGATCCTTATGGCTACACCTTC.

This chain uses TRBV27 with TRBJ2-7, with TRBD1 matching over 9 bases. Germline V CDR1 and CDR2: MNHEY, SMNVEV (reference sequence). This CDR3 spans 15 amino acids. With 4 bases clipped from V and 2 bases from J, the junction kept 6 bases outside the gene matches. In DNA form, the CDR3 reads TGTGCCAGCAGTTCGGTCGGGACAGGGACCTACGAGCAGTACTTC. Translation: CASSSVGTGTYEQYF.

The chain carries TRBV2 and TRBJ1-3; D gene unclear. V lost 1 base, J lost 0 bases, and 10 bases lay in between. The germline V gene has CDR1 SNHLY and CDR2 FYNNEI. The CDR3 is 16 residues long. CDR3 sequence reads: CASSEGGINSGNTIYF. The CDR3 DNA is TGTGCCAGCAGTGAAGGAGGGATTAACTCTGGAAACACCATATATTTT.

This clonotype occurred a few times. This chain uses TRBV6-2 or TRBV6-3 with TRBJ2-2; a possible D gene is TRBD2 (5 bases). V lost 7 bases and J lost 5, with 11 bases in between. The CDR3 consists of 13 residues. Germline V gives CDR1 MNHEY, CDR2 SVGEGT. The CDR3 bases are TGTGCCAGCAATGGACTCTTTACCGGGGAGCTGTTTTTT. Its protein product is CASNGLFTGELFF.

The rearrangement joins TRBV12-3 or TRBV12-4 to TRBJ2-2; 9 positions match TRBD2. V shed 5 bases, J shed 3 bases, and the junction held 13 bases outside the gene matches. The CDR3 spans 18 residues. DNA of the CDR3: TGTGCCAGCAGTCCCGCAGCGCGGGGGGGCGGTTACACCGGGGAGCTGTTTTTT. This codes for CASSPAARGGGYTGELFF.

This clonotype was observed a handful of times. CDR3 DNA sequence: TGTGCCAGCAGCTCCCTGCTAGCGGGGGGGCCGGATGAGCAGTTCTTC. Its protein product is CASSSLLAGGPDEQFF. J is TRBJ2-1 and V is TRBV7-2; 12 nucleotides align to TRBD2. J lost 8 bases, V lost 4 bases, and 9 bases had no gene match. The CDR3 loop spans 16 amino acids. Germline V gene data show CDR1 as SGHTA and CDR2 as FQGNSA.

This clonotype was seen more than once but under ten times. This sequence joins TRBV7-6 and TRBJ1-1; D is undetermined. This CDR3 region has 12 residues. Between the trimmed V and J ends, which lost 6 bases and 4 bases, there was a span of 9 bases. Per germline, CDR1 SGHVS and CDR2 FNYEAQ. CDR3 nucleotide sequence: TGTGCCAGCAGGGGAACGGGCACTGAAGCTTTCTTT. It is translated as CASRGTGTEAFF.